A single sample is the source of the 23 T cell receptor beta chains below, sequenced in a study of T cell repertoires in cytomegalovirus infection. What these receptors recognize is not known. TCRdb re-analysed the reads in MiXCR, keeping a single row per CDR3 protein. The table has roughly 800,000 distinct CDR3 sequences, 29% seen once. This specimen was cultured CD8+ T cells from PBMCs, taken from culture after CMV antigen stimulation. The receptors shown here come from a human donor in good health (CMV status not recorded). Some clones in this sample may be carry-over from other donors' samples.

Comments on this clonotype: Given a much more abundant clone one base away, this may be a read error. The genes are TRBV4-1 and TRBJ2-1; D may correspond to TRBD1 or TRBD2 (5 bases each). CDR1 is MGHRA and CDR2 is YSYEKL in the germline V gene. This CDR3 comprises 13 residues. Trimming removed 1 base at V and 5 bases at J, with 6 bases between. In nucleotides, the CDR3 is TGCGCCAGCAGCCAAGTGGGGGACAATGAGCAGTTCTTC. Residues: CASSQVGDNEQFF.

This clonotype was found a few times. The rearrangement joins TRBV4-2 to TRBJ2-5; 11 nucleotides agree with TRBD2. Per the germline V gene, CDR1 is LGHNA and CDR2 is YNFKEQ. The CDR3 covers 17 residues. J was trimmed by 2 bases and V by 4 bases; bases with no gene match: 9. As DNA, the CDR3 is TGTGCCAGCAGCCGGCAGGTACTAGCGGGGGAACAAGAGACCCAGTACTTC. Protein sequence: CASSRQVLAGEQETQYF.

This clonotype was detected only a few times. J is TRBJ2-7 and V is TRBV7-9, with 9 nucleotides matching TRBD1. Trimming cost V 10 bases and J 2 bases; bases outside gene matches: 6. Germline V gives CDR1 SEHNR, CDR2 FQNEAQ (reference sequence). This CDR3 is 13 amino acids long. The CDR3, as DNA: TGTGCCAACGACCGGGACAGGGCCTACGAGCAGTACGTC. Translation: CANDRDRAYEQYV.

The chain uses TRBV7-9 and TRBJ1-2, with D uncertain. This CDR3 spans 14 amino acids. The ends were cut back, 2 bases at V and 4 bases at J, with 11 bases in the middle. Germline CDR1 SEHNR, CDR2 FQNEAQ (reference sequence). The CDR3 loop is CASSLIGSTYGYTF. CDR3 DNA sequence: TGTGCCAGCAGCTTAATAGGCAGCACCTATGGCTACACCTTC.

In the case of this clonotype: The germline gene is not matched at one end of the junction; a read error may be the cause. This sequence joins TRBV19 and TRBJ1-1; tentatively, D is TRBD1 (5 bases). CDR1 is LNHDA, CDR2 SQIVND, per germline (reference sequence). The CDR3 spans 17 residues. This chain's CDR3 is CASCIVPADAGQTEAFF. CDR3 DNA: TGTGCCAGTTGTATAGTCCCCGCGGATGCGGGGCAGACTGAAGCTTTCTTT.

This chain joins TRBV6-5 and TRBJ2-1; D is perhaps TRBD1 or TRBD2 (6 bases each). CDR3 length: 15 amino acids. Germline V CDR1 and CDR2: MNHEY, SVGAGI. With 0 bases removed from V and 7 bases from J, the gap between germline ends came to 13 bases. The CDR3 nucleotides are TGTGCCAGCAGTTACTCCACTGGGGGGCGGAATGAGCAGTTCTTC. It encodes CASSYSTGGRNEQFF.

This clonotype was found many times. The V gene is TRBV7-8, the J gene TRBJ2-1; TRBD2 matches 12 bases. This CDR3 comprises 16 residues. Per the germline V gene, CDR1 is SGHVS and CDR2 is FQNEAQ. After removal of 4 bases from V and 5 bases from J, the junction contained 6 bases not matched to a gene. CDR3 in amino acids: CASSSGRLAGDNEQFF. The CDR3 nucleotides are TGTGCCAGCAGCTCGGGCCGACTAGCGGGGGACAATGAGCAGTTCTTC.

V and J are TRBV5-4 and TRBJ2-3, with a tentative D call TRBD1 (6 bases). There are 14 residues in the CDR3. Per the germline V gene, CDR1 is SGHNT and CDR2 is YYREEE (reference sequence). Between the trimmed V and J ends, which lost 0 bases and 3 bases, there was a span of 8 bases. CDR3 sequence: CASSLEGDTDTQYF. The CDR3 bases are TGTGCCAGCAGCTTGGAGGGGGATACAGATACGCAGTATTTT.

V gene TRBV19 combines with J gene TRBJ2-3; a weak D match, TRBD2 (5 bases). This CDR3 spans 13 amino acids. V lost 8 bases and J 6 bases, leaving 15 bases between the germline ends. Germline values: CDR1 LNHDA, CDR2 SQIVND (reference sequence). The DNA of the CDR3 is TGTGCCAGTTCCAAAGCGGTCTCGGATACGCAGTATTTT. Translation gives CASSKAVSDTQYF. The full variable domain, its missing parts supplied by reference TRBV19 and TRBJ2-3, is DGGITQSPKYLFRKEGQNVTLSCEQNLNHDAMYWYRQDPGQGLRLIYYSQIVNDFQKGDIAEGYSVSREKKESFPLTVTSAQKNPTAFYLCASSKAVSDTQYFGPGTRLTVL.

This clonotype was seen ten or more times. V gene TRBV7-9 combines with J gene TRBJ2-2; 7 nucleotides line up with TRBD1. V shed 4 bases and J 7 bases; nucleotides not matched to a gene: 12. The length of the CDR3 is 16 residues. CDR1 is SEHNR and CDR2 is FQNEAQ in the germline V gene (reference sequence). The CDR3 sequence: CASSSSLKGASGELFF. In DNA form, the CDR3 reads TGTGCCAGCAGCTCCTCCTTGAAGGGGGCAAGCGGGGAGCTGTTTTTT.

This clonotype was recorded many times. The chain joins TRBV7-9 to TRBJ2-7; TRBD1 agrees at 11 bases. The V gene end was trimmed by 4 bases and the J gene end by 3 bases; junction bases not matched to a gene: 5. This CDR3 has 15 residues. Germline V gene sequence: CDR1 SEHNR, CDR2 FQNEAQ (reference sequence). In nucleotides, the CDR3 is TGTGCCAGCAGCTCCGGGACAGGGGGGTTCTACGAGCAGTACGTC. It codes for CASSSGTGGFYEQYV.

This clonotype was detected only a few times. The chain is built from TRBV7-9 and TRBJ2-1; 8 nucleotides align to TRBD1. The CDR3 covers 15 residues. The V segment lost 1 base and the J segment 7 bases; nucleotides outside the gene matches: 6. CDR1 and CDR2 (germline): SEHNR, FQNEAQ (reference sequence). For the CDR3, the DNA is TGTGCCAGCAGCTTAGAGGACAGGGTAGGAAATGAGCAGTTCTTC. Translating it yields CASSLEDRVGNEQFF.

The rearrangement links TRBV12-3 or TRBV12-4 to TRBJ2-3; 10 bases agree with TRBD2. J lost 7 bases, V lost 3 bases, and 4 bases had no gene match. CDR3 length equals 14 residues. CDR3 loop: CASSLGLALNTQYF. The CDR3 nucleotides read TGTGCCAGCAGTTTGGGACTAGCGTTAAATACGCAGTATTTT.

The chain recombines TRBV7-9 with TRBJ1-2; D unclear. Germline V gives CDR1 SEHNR, CDR2 FQNEAQ (reference sequence). V dropped 3 bases and J dropped 4 bases, with 9 bases sitting between them. The CDR3 is 13 residues long. This chain's CDR3 is CASSFDDRYGYTF. In nucleotides, the CDR3 is TGTGCCAGCAGCTTCGATGATCGCTATGGCTACACCTTC. The full variable domain, completed using reference TRBV7-9 and TRBJ1-2, is DTGVSQNPRHKITKRGQNVTFRCDPISEHNRLYWYRQTLGQGPEFLTYFQNEAQLEKSRLLSDRFSAERPKGSFSTLEIQRTEQGDSAMYLCASSFDDRYGYTFGSGTRLTVV.

The genes are TRBV6-2 or TRBV6-3 and TRBJ1-5, with 10 bases lining up with TRBD1. CDR3 size: 15 residues. V dropped 4 bases and J dropped 6; count of bases not matched to a gene: 6. CDR1 and CDR2 from the germline V gene are MNHEY and SVGEGT. The CDR3 here is CASSSDRGYIQPQHF. CDR3 coding DNA: TGTGCCAGCAGTTCGGACAGGGGGTATATTCAGCCCCAGCATTTT.

This rearrangement joins TRBV27 to TRBJ1-5; D perhaps matches TRBD1 (6 bases). Trimming pared 1 base from V and 4 bases from J, leaving 11 bases between. This CDR3 is 15 amino acids long. Germline assignment: CDR1 MNHEY and CDR2 SMNVEV (reference sequence). CDR3 bases: TGTGCCAGCAGTTTATTCAGGGGAAGAAATCAGCCCCAGCATTTT. It codes for CASSLFRGRNQPQHF.

J is TRBJ1-2 and V is TRBV12-3 or TRBV12-4; D is unclear. V was shortened by 3 bases and J by 6 bases, with 8 bases between the two germline ends. The CDR3 has 12 amino acids. The CDR3 DNA reads TGTGCCAGCAGTTTTCTGGTCGATGGCTACACCTTC. This encodes CASSFLVDGYTF.

This rearrangement joins TRBV6-5 to TRBJ1-2; 8 nucleotides align to TRBD1. With V trimmed by 6 bases and J by 8 bases, 8 bases remained unmatched. There are 13 residues in the CDR3. Germline V gene sequence: CDR1 MNHEY, CDR2 SVGAGI. CDR3 DNA: TGTGCCAGCAGCATGGACAGGGAGTTCGGCTACACCTTC. The encoded protein is CASSMDREFGYTF.

Only a few counts were recorded for this clonotype. The chain recombines TRBV20-1 with TRBJ1-1; the D is unclear. This CDR3 comprises 17 residues. Trimming took off 3 bases at V and 0 bases at J, with 20 bases between the two ends. Germline V CDR1 and CDR2: DFQATT, SNEGSKA (reference sequence). CDR3: CSARTHLNEYMNTEAFF. The CDR3 DNA reads as TGCAGTGCTAGGACGCACCTAAACGAGTACATGAACACTGAAGCTTTCTTT.

There are a few counts of this clonotype. The chain combines TRBV6-2 or TRBV6-3 with TRBJ1-1, with 8 bases that match TRBD1. The germline CDR1 and CDR2 sequences are MNHEY and SVGEGT. The CDR3 is 14 residues long. After removal of 7 bases from V and 7 bases from J, the junction contained 11 bases not matched to a gene. The CDR3 protein is CASITGTGLSEAFF. The CDR3 DNA sequence: TGTGCCAGCATCACCGGGACAGGCCTAAGTGAAGCTTTCTTT.

J is TRBJ2-1 and V is TRBV7-3; TRBD2 is a possible D gene (7 bases). The CDR3 has 15 amino acids. The V end was cut by 4 bases, the J end by 7 bases, with 17 bases between. Germline V gives CDR1 SGHTA, CDR2 FQGTGA. In nucleotides, the CDR3 is TGTGCCAGCAGCTCCGAAGGGGGGGTTTTGAATGAGCAGTTCTTC. It encodes CASSSEGGVLNEQFF.

This clonotype was seen only a few times. The chain couples TRBV6-6 to TRBJ1-1; D is possibly TRBD1 (6 bases). Germline assignment: CDR1 MNHNY and CDR2 SVGAGI (reference sequence). The CDR3 extends over 12 amino acids. Trimming pared 8 bases from V and 5 bases from J, leaving 12 bases between. CDR3 DNA sequence: TGTGCCAGCCTAGGGGGGGGGACTGAAGCTTTCTTT. Translation gives CASLGGGTEAFF.

V and J are TRBV7-9 and TRBJ1-2; TRBD1 matches at 10 bases. Per the germline V gene, CDR1 is SEHNR and CDR2 is FQNEAQ (reference sequence). V lost 5 bases, J lost 3 bases, and 6 bases stayed unmatched. The CDR3 runs to 15 residues. CDR3 amino acids: CASSPRQGAYYGYTF. CDR3 bases: TGTGCCAGCAGCCCCCGACAGGGGGCGTACTATGGCTACACCTTC. The whole variable domain, filled in from reference TRBV7-9 and TRBJ1-2, reads DTGVSQNPRHKITKRGQNVTFRCDPISEHNRLYWYRQTLGQGPEFLTYFQNEAQLEKSRLLSDRFSAERPKGSFSTLEIQRTEQGDSAMYLCASSPRQGAYYGYTFGSGTRLTVV.